What follows are 18 T cell receptor beta chains derived from one specimen sequenced in a study of tissue T cells after allogeneic stem cell transplantation. The data were produced by immunoSEQ multiplex PCR, yet TCRdb's version contains in-frame clones alone and is incomplete. This table has 2,500 to 3,000 clones, 52% appearing once. Regarding time point: mouse harvest day 7 after allogeneic transplant. Each mouse received 10^7 T-cell-depleted marrow cells plus 10^6 splenic CD5+ T cells by tail vein. The sequenced sample consisted of spleen. These receptors all come from a female BALB/c mouse given C57BL/6 T cells with graft-versus-host disease after an allogeneic hematopoietic cell transplant.

Notes on this clone: Gene and germline names: mouse. The read ends 1 residue shy of where the CDR3 ends; the end is completed using the germline J gene. V is TRBV26 and J is TRBJ2-4, with D hard to call. Trimming stripped 2 bases from V and 4 bases from J, with 4 bases between. Germline values: CDR1 KGHPV, CDR2 FQNQEV (reference sequence). This CDR3 region has 12 residues. CDR3 loop: CASSLEKNTLYF. The sequenced part of the CDR3 DNA is TGTGCCAGCAGTCTGGAGAAAAACACCTTGTAC.

As concerns this clone: The genes are named according to mouse. Sequencing ends 1 residue short of the CDR3 end; the germline J gene provides the rest. The chain employs TRBV3 and TRBJ2-5; 10 nucleotides line up with TRBD1. The CDR3 is 14 residues long. Germline V lookup: CDR1 SNHLY, CDR2 FYNGKV (reference sequence). J was trimmed by 6 bases and V by 5 bases; bases with no gene match: 5. CDR3: CASSQRGQGDTQYF. CDR3 DNA (partial): TGTGCCAGCAGCCAGAGGGGACAGGGGGACACCCAGTAC.

This clone has only a few counts. The germline and genes are mouse ones. Read data end 1 residue before the CDR3 end; the end is taken from the germline J gene. The chain links TRBV15 to TRBJ1-3; 7 nucleotides align to TRBD1. V was pared by 3 bases and J by 3 bases, with 5 bases of the junction left unmatched. The germline CDR1 and CDR2 sequences are SGHND and FRSKSL. The CDR3 has 15 residues. The CDR3 spells CASSLGGGVGNTLYF. The CDR3 DNA, read in part, is TGTGCCAGCAGTTTGGGAGGGGGCGTTGGAAATACGCTCTAT.

In this sample, this clone is medium-sized. Gene names follow the mouse nomenclature. The read comes to an end 1 residue before the CDR3 does, leaving the germline J gene to fill in the end. This rearrangement joins TRBV16 to TRBJ2-5; no clear D gene. The V end lost 5 bases, the J end lost 4 bases, and 4 bases lay between the germline ends. CDR1 is SGHSA, CDR2 FRNQAP, per germline. The CDR3 covers 11 residues. CDR3 bases read: TGTGCAAGCAGCGATGAAGACACCCAGTAC. This codes for CASSDEDTQY. The entire CDR3 reads CASSDEDTQYF.

In regard to this clone: Gene names denote mouse genes. The read falls 1 residue short of the CDR3 end, and the missing part is taken from the germline J gene. V and J are TRBV31 and TRBJ2-4; 12 bases align to TRBD2. V shed 1 base and J 6 bases; nucleotides not matched to a gene: 5. This CDR3 region has 15 residues. The V gene's germline CDR1 is GKSSPN and CDR2 SITVG. Partial CDR3 DNA: TGTGCCTGGAGTCAAGACTGGGGGGGCCGGAACACCTTGTAC. Encoded protein: CAWSQDWGGRNTLY. The full CDR3 sequence reads CAWSQDWGGRNTLYF.

On this clone: Germline and genes here are mouse. The missing CDR3 end, 1 residue past where the read stops, is filled in from the germline J gene. The chain employs TRBV4 and TRBJ2-3, with a tentative D call TRBD2 (5 bases). V gave up 4 bases and J gave up 2 bases, with 7 bases separating them. Germline V CDR1 and CDR2: LGHDT, YNNKQL (reference sequence). The CDR3 extends over 13 amino acids. This chain's CDR3 is CASSSTVAETLYF. The covered CDR3 bases are TGTGCCAGCAGCTCGACTGTTGCAGAAACGCTGTAT. The full variable domain, with the rest looked up from reference TRBV4 and TRBJ2-3, is ETAVFQTPNYHVTQVGNEVSFNCKQTLGHDTMYWYKQDSKKLLKIMFSYNNKQLIVNETVPRRFSPQSSDKAHLNLRIKSVEPEDSAVYLCASSSTVAETLYFGSGTRLTVL.

To note about this clone: All gene names here are mouse names. The read comes to an end 1 residue before the CDR3 does, leaving the germline J gene to fill in the end. The V call is TRBV31, the J call TRBJ2-3; the D gene is possibly TRBD2 (5 bases). Trimming cost V 3 bases and J 1 base, with 8 bases left between them. The CDR3 runs 13 residues. Germline-derived CDR1 and CDR2 are GKSSPN and SITVG. CDR3 residues: CAWRTLGAETLYF. The DNA read from the CDR3 is TGTGCCTGGAGGACACTGGGTGCAGAAACGCTGTAT. Based on the CDR3 plus reference TRBV31 and TRBJ2-3, the full variable domain is AQTIHQWPVAEIKAVGSPLSLGCTIKGKSSPNLYWYWQATGGTLQQLFYSITVGQVESVVQLNLSASRPKDDQFILSTEKLLLSHSGFYLCAWRTLGAETLYFGSGTRLTVL.

Turning to this clone: Each gene name is a mouse one. Read data end 1 residue before the CDR3 end; the end is taken from the germline J gene. The gene calls are TRBV2 and TRBJ2-4; D gene ambiguous. Germline values: CDR1 LGHNA, CDR2 YSYQKL. The CDR3 is 13 residues long. V lost 2 bases and J 1 base, leaving 4 bases between the germline ends. Partial CDR3 DNA: TGTGCCAGCAGCCAATACGGTCAAAACACCTTGTAC. Amino acid sequence: CASSQYGQNTLY. The whole CDR3 region reads CASSQYGQNTLYF. Variable domain in full (rest from reference TRBV2 and TRBJ2-4): DPKIIQKPKYLVAVTGSEKILICEQYLGHNAMYWYRQSAKKPLEFMFSYSYQKLMDNQTASSRFQPQSSKKNHLDLQITALKPDDSATYFCASSQYGQNTLYFGAGTRLSVL.

Remarks on this clone: Gene names follow the mouse nomenclature. The CDR3 is CAAGLGGFAETLYF. CDR3 DNA, as far as it was read: TGTGCCGCTGGACTGGGGGGGTTTGCAGAAACGCTGTAT. The J gene is TRBJ2-3, the V gene TRBV31, with 12 bases matching TRBD2. The read ends 1 residue before the CDR3 terminus; that terminus is restored from the germline J gene. The CDR3 sequence is 14 residues long. CDR1 and CDR2 (germline): GKSSPN, SITVG. Trimming at V came to 8 bases and at J to 2 bases, leaving 5 bases not matched to a gene.

Notes on this clone: Genes and germline are mouse. Here the CDR3 reads CGARVRTGNTEVFF. Partial CDR3 DNA: TGTGGTGCTAGGGTTCGGACAGGGAACACAGAAGTCTTC. The rearrangement uses TRBV20 and TRBJ1-1, with 7 nucleotides matching TRBD1. The missing CDR3 end, 1 residue past where the read stops, is filled in from the germline J gene. The junction had 3 bases not matched to a gene; V was cut back by 1 base and J by 1 base. Germline CDR1 reads GFQATS; CDR2 reads STVNSAI. CDR3 size: 14 residues.

A note on this clone: Mouse germline and gene names are used. The CDR3 end lies 1 residue beyond the end of the read and is filled in from the germline J gene. This chain joins TRBV5 and TRBJ2-3, with D possibly called TRBD1 or TRBD2 (6 bases each). CDR1 and CDR2 (germline): LGHNA, YNLKQL (reference sequence). The length of the CDR3 is 15 residues. V was shortened by 0 bases and J by 2 bases, with 9 bases between the two germline ends. CDR3 in amino acids: CASSQERGVAETLYF. CDR3 DNA (partial): TGTGCCAGCAGCCAAGAAAGGGGGGTTGCAGAAACGCTGTAT.

A remark on this clone: Gene names follow the mouse nomenclature. The read terminates 1 residue before the CDR3 end, so the remaining end is supplied by the germline J gene. The chain links TRBV13-2 to TRBJ2-4; TRBD2 matches at 10 bases. The junction had 2 bases not matched to a gene; V was cut back by 0 bases and J by 1 base. The CDR3 is 16 residues long. Germline loops: CDR1 NNHNN, CDR2 SYGAGS (reference sequence). Partial CDR3 DNA: TGTGCCAGCGGTGATGCAGGGACTGGGGGTCAAAACACCTTGTAC. Translating it yields CASGDAGTGGQNTLY. The full CDR3 is CASGDAGTGGQNTLYF.

This clone was seen a few times. Gene names and germline refer to mouse. The CDR3 end lies 1 residue beyond the end of the read and is filled in from the germline J gene. V usage is TRBV19 and J usage is TRBJ2-7; TRBD1 or TRBD2 may be the D gene (5 bases each). Germline V lookup: CDR1 FNHDT, CDR2 SITEND (reference sequence). The V end lost 4 bases, the J end lost 3 bases, and 8 bases lay between the germline ends. The CDR3 has 12 residues. CDR3: CASSRDGYEQYF. Partial CDR3 DNA: TGTGCCAGCAGTCGGGACGGCTATGAACAGTAC. Supplemented by reference TRBV19 and TRBJ2-7, the full variable domain reads GGIITQTPKFLIGQEGQKLTLKCQQNFNHDTMYWYRQDSGKGLRLIYYSITENDLQKGDLSEGYDASREKKSSFSLTVTSAQKNEMAVFLCASSRDGYEQYFGPGTRLTVL.

The table lists this clone with a few counts. Gene and germline names: mouse. Sequencing ends 1 residue short of the CDR3 end; the germline J gene provides the rest. The rearrangement uses TRBV16 and TRBJ1-1, with D perhaps TRBD1 (5 bases). Trimming stripped 4 bases from V and 0 bases from J, with 9 bases between. This CDR3 region has 14 residues. Looked up from germline, CDR1 is SGHSA and CDR2 is FRNQAP. CDR3 DNA, as far as it was read: TGTGCAAGCAGCTGGACAACCCCAAACACAGAAGTCTTC. It yields the protein CASSWTTPNTEVF. The entire CDR3 sequence reads CASSWTTPNTEVFF. Filled out from reference TRBV16 and TRBJ1-1, the complete variable domain reads NAGVIQTPRHKVTGKGQEATLWCEPISGHSAVFWYRQTIVQGLEFLTYFRNQAPIDDSGMPKERFSAQMPNQSHSTLKIQSTQPQDSAVYLCASSWTTPNTEVFFGKGTRLTVV.

For this clone: Any gene name here is a mouse gene name. With the read ending 1 residue before the CDR3 end, the germline J gene is used to fill in that end. The genes are TRBV19 and TRBJ2-2, with D perhaps matching TRBD1 (8 bases). Trimming removed 5 bases at V and 4 bases at J, with 12 bases between. This CDR3 region has 14 residues. Germline V gene data show CDR1 as FNHDT and CDR2 as SITEND (reference sequence). The part of the CDR3 DNA that was read is TGTGCCAGCAGAAACAGGGGGGGCACCGGGCAGCTCTAC. Its translation is CASRNRGGTGQLY. From start to end, the CDR3 is CASRNRGGTGQLYF.

This clone was seen more than once but under ten times. Here the gene names and germline are mouse. The DNA read from the CDR3 is TGTGCCAGCAGTGAGACGCGTTCTGGAAATACGCTCTAT. Translating gives CASSETRSGNTLY. The complete CDR3 reads CASSETRSGNTLYF. The chain uses TRBV13-1 and TRBJ1-3, with D hard to call. The DNA ends 1 residue before the CDR3 does, and the rest of the CDR3 is filled in from the germline J gene. V was trimmed by 2 bases and J by 0 bases, leaving 6 bases between them. Per germline, CDR1 NSHNY and CDR2 SYGAGN. The CDR3 is 14 amino acids.

A remark on this clone: Gene and germline names: mouse. The CDR3 goes on 1 residue after the read ends, and that part is filled in from the germline J gene. The V gene is TRBV12-1, the J gene TRBJ2-7, with D maybe TRBD1 (5 bases). This CDR3 has 13 residues. Germline V gene sequence: CDR1 SGHSN, CDR2 HYEKVE. The V gene lost 0 bases and the J gene lost 7 bases, with 12 bases spanning the gap. This CDR3 reads CASSLAQGGEQYF. The CDR3 DNA, read in part, is TGTGCCAGCTCTCTCGCTCAGGGAGGGGAACAGTAC.

Concerning this clone itself: Any gene name here is a mouse gene name. The CDR3 goes on 1 residue after the read ends, and that part is filled in from the germline J gene. This chain links TRBV4 with TRBJ2-4; D call uncertain. Per germline, CDR1 LGHDT and CDR2 YNNKQL (reference sequence). Trimming removed 6 bases from V and 0 bases from J, with 10 bases in between. There are 14 residues in the CDR3. The part of the CDR3 DNA that was read is TGTGCCAGCAGTCCTCAGTCTAGTCAAAACACCTTGTAC. Its protein is CASSPQSSQNTLY. From start to end, the CDR3 is CASSPQSSQNTLYF. Full variable domain (outside the CDR3, taken from reference TRBV4 and TRBJ2-4): ETAVFQTPNYHVTQVGNEVSFNCKQTLGHDTMYWYKQDSKKLLKIMFSYNNKQLIVNETVPRRFSPQSSDKAHLNLRIKSVEPEDSAVYLCASSPQSSQNTLYFGAGTRLSVL.